This T cell receptor beta chain was identified in a study of cytomegalovirus exposure and HLA in healthy donors. Notes on the study in general: Most TCR sequences were rare, but some public TCRs occurred in many donors. Further analysis was carried out later, and it showed several of the most significant clusters appearing linked to common viral pathogens. Researchers reported in a later analysis that a missense DCLRE1C variant was tied to TCR beta V- and J-gene trimming. Among CMV-associated TCR beta chains, most appeared HLA-restricted in a later analysis.

As to this clone: The antigen is undetermined.

The study ran its PCR with 60 Vbeta and 13 Jbeta primers. The data were produced by immunoSEQ multiplex PCR, yet TCRdb's version contains in-frame clones alone and is incomplete. Recorded for this sample: around 70,000 clones. V dropped 5 bases and J dropped 3; count of bases not matched to a gene: 5. This CDR3 is built from 16 residues. Germline CDR1 is SEHNR and CDR2 is FQNEAQ (reference sequence). The receptor comes from a woman in her thirties or forties in good health and CMV-seropositive. The sample comprised PBMCs. The rearrangement uses TRBV7-9 and TRBJ2-1; 12 bases align to TRBD2. The CDR3 protein is CASSPRTSGIYNEQFF. CDR3 coding DNA: TGTGCCAGCAGCCCCCGGACTAGCGGGATCTACAATGAGCAGTTCTTC.